This T cell receptor (beta chain) was found in a study of blood T cell repertoires in COVID-19. CDR1 MNHEY and CDR2 SVGAGI come from the germline V gene. Trimming took off 2 bases at V and 4 bases at J, with 14 bases between the two ends. This CDR3 region has 15 residues. Original data processing: Researchers report that nucleated cell counts were estimated from reference gene primer amplification. TCRdb keeps only in-frame clones here, not all; method: immunoSEQ multiplex PCR. V and J calls and clone size are given by that table; D and trimming were obtained from the DNA. The profile shows approximately 260,000 clones, over 70% of them singletons.

The sequenced sample consisted of peripheral blood. The J gene is TRBJ2-5, the V gene TRBV6-5; no clear D. This receptor was obtained from a human donor in a cohort sampled during active COVID-19. CDR3 region: CASSYSEISRETQYF. CDR3 bases: TGTGCCAGCAGTTACAGCGAGATTTCCAGAGAGACCCAGTACTTC.